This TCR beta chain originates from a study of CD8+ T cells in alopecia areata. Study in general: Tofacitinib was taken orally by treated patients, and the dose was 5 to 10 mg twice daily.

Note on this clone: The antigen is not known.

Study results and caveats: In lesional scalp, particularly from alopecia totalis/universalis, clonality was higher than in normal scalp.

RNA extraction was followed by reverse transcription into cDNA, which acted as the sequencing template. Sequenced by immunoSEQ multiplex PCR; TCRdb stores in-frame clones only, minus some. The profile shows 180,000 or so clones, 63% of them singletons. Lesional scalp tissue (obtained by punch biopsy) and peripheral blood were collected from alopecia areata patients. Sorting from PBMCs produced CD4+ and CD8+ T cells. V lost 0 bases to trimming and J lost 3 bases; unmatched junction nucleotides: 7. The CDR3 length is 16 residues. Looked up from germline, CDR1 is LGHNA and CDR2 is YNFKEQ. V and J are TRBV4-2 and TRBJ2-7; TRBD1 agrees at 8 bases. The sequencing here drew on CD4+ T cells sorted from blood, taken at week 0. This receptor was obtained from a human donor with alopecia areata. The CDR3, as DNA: TGTGCCAGCAGCCAAGATCAGACAGGGGCTATCTACGAGCAGTACTTC. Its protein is CASSQDQTGAIYEQYF.